This TCR beta chain comes out of a study of regulatory and conventional T cells in RAG deficiency. Study-wide results and limits: In Omenn syndrome, Treg and Tconv repertoires overlapped >85%. Shannon entropy was markedly lower and Simpson indices higher in RAG-deficient patients than control T-cell subsets.

Here immunoSEQ multiplex PCR was the method, and the copy in TCRdb shows in-frame clones only, minus some. The sample includes about 6,700 clones, around 82% of them seen just once. The CDR3 is made up of 11 amino acids. Germline V lookup: CDR1 MNHNS, CDR2 SASEGT. V was cut by 0 bases and J by 11 bases, with 7 bases left in between. This clone was recorded once. No antigen is known for it. Separately, the same data were catalogued under a study of regulatory T cells. That paper states: The primer mix had 52 TRBV and 13 TRBJ primers.

The sequenced material came from CD8+ T cells sorted from blood. The genes are TRBV6-1 and TRBJ1-1; D is undetermined. The clonotype originates from a human donor in good health. CDR3 residues: CASSEAGVAFF. Here the CDR3 DNA reads TGTGCCAGCAGTGAAGCGGGTGTTGCTTTCTTT.